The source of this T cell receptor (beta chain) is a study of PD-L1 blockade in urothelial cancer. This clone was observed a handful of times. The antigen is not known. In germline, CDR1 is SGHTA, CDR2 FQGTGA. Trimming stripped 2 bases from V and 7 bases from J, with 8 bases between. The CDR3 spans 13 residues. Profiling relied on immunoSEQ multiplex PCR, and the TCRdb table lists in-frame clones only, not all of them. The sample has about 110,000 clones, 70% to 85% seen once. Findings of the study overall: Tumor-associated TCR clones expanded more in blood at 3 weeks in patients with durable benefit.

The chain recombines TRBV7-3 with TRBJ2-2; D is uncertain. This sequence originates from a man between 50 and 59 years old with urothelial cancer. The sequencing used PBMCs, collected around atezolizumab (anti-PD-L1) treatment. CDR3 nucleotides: TGTGCCAGCAGCTTAGGAGATGACGGGGAGCTGTTTTTT. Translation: CASSLGDDGELFF.